The rows below give T cell receptor beta chains drawn from one sample of a study of blood T cell repertoires in COVID-19. Generated by immunoSEQ multiplex PCR, the TCRdb table keeps only in-frame clones and is missing some. The data contain over 95,000 clones, about 85% of them singletons. The sequencing input was peripheral blood. These receptors were taken from a man aged 40-50 years with acute or convalescent COVID-19. Each CDR3 is given with its conserved first and last residue. The D gene is left open where the match is weak. Size values are once, few and many counts, or a class for expanded clones, and some rows have none.

TRBJ2-3 | once | TRBV5-4 | TRBD2 | CASSVGLAADTQYF | TGTGCCAGCAGCGTAGGACTAGCAGCAGATACGCAGTATTTT
TRBJ2-3 | NA | TRBV9 | TRBD2 | CASSRSGEDTQYF | TGTGCCAGCAGCAGAAGCGGGGAAGATACGCAGTATTTT
TRBJ1-1 | NA | TRBV7-2 | TRBD1 | CASSLAGTDYTEAFF | TGTGCCAGCAGCTTGGCCGGGACAGACTACACTGAAGCTTTCTTT
TRBJ2-1 | NA | TRBV6-1 | NA | CASSEARGTSVYNEQFF | TGTGCCAGCAGTGAAGCCCGTGGGACAAGCGTCTACAATGAGCAGTTCTTC
TRBJ2-3 | NA | TRBV29-1 | NA | CSVEGGVQTDTQYF | TGCAGCGTTGAAGGCGGGGTTCAAACAGATACGCAGTATTTT
TRBJ1-1 | NA | TRBV5-6 | TRBD1 | CASSFLDRGNTEAFF | TGTGCCAGCAGCTTCCTCGACAGGGGGAACACTGAAGCTTTCTTT
TRBJ1-1 | NA | TRBV7-3 | TRBD1 | CASSLQGGLNTEAFF | TGTGCCAGCAGCTTACAGGGGGGCTTGAACACTGAAGCTTTCTTT
TRBJ2-2 | NA | TRBV4-2 | NA | CASSSSGANTGELFF | TGTGCCAGCAGCAGTTCCGGGGCGAACACCGGGGAGCTGTTTTTT
TRBJ1-5 | NA | TRBV12-5 | TRBD1 | CASGLVRDRGHPRPQHF | TGTGCTAGTGGTTTGGTCCGGGACAGGGGGCACCCCAGGCCCCAGCATTTT
TRBJ2-7 | NA | TRBV7-9 | TRBD1 | CASSPSGGVSFYEQYF | TGTGCCAGCAGCCCATCAGGGGGCGTTAGTTTCTACGAGCAGTACTTC
TRBJ1-4 | NA | TRBV4-1 | TRBD1 | CASKYQQGGNEKLFF | TGCGCCAGCAAATACCAACAGGGGGGTAATGAAAAACTGTTTTTT
TRBJ2-7 | NA | TRBV5-4 | NA | CASSRPGYEQYF | TGTGCCAGCAGCCGTCCGGGCTACGAGCAGTACTTC
TRBJ2-1 | NA | TRBV10-3 | TRBD1 | CAITDAGGRNEQFF | TGTGCCATCACCGATGCAGGGGGCCGGAATGAGCAGTTCTTC
TRBJ2-5 | NA | TRBV19 | NA | CASTSPGETQYF | TGTGCCAGTACTTCCCCCGGGGAGACCCAGTACTTC
TRBJ2-1 | once | TRBV12-5 | TRBD2 | CASGLAGTSNEQFF | TGTGCTAGTGGTTTGGCCGGGACTAGCAATGAGCAGTTCTTC
TRBJ1-1 | NA | TRBV7-2 | TRBD1 | CASSLRGRGTQNTEAFF | TGTGCCAGCAGCTTAAGGGGGCGCGGAACCCAGAACACTGAAGCTTTCTTT
TRBJ2-4 | NA | TRBV30 | TRBD2 | CAWSSGGQSKNIQYF | TGTGCCTGGAGTTCGGGGGGGCAGTCCAAAAACATTCAGTACTTC
TRBJ2-7 | NA | TRBV29-1 | NA | CSVVRPGFTYEQYF | TGCAGCGTAGTGAGACCGGGTTTCACCTACGAGCAGTACTTC
TRBJ2-3 | once | TRBV9 | TRBD2 | CASSGGGLTDTQYF | TGTGCCAGCAGCGGCGGGGGTCTCACAGATACGCAGTATTTT
TRBJ2-2 | NA | TRBV5-1 | TRBD2 | CASSLTSAFTGELFF | TGCGCCAGCAGCTTGACTAGCGCGTTCACCGGGGAGCTGTTTTTT
TRBJ2-3 | NA | TRBV12-5 | TRBD2 | CASGSLAGGWTDTQYF | TGTGCTAGTGGTTCTCTAGCGGGGGGTTGGACAGATACGCAGTATTTT
TRBJ1-2 | NA | TRBV7-9 | TRBD1 | CASSPQRGQGGYTF | TGTGCCAGCAGCCCACAACGGGGACAGGGTGGCTACACCTTC
TRBJ2-6 | NA | TRBV3-1/TRBV3-2 | NA | CASSQDWLELDGANVLTF | TGTGCCAGCAGCCAAGATTGGTTGGAGCTGGATGGGGCCAACGTCCTGACTTTC
TRBJ2-2 | NA | TRBV29-1 | NA | CSVERSNTGELFF | TGCAGCGTTGAACGTTCGAACACCGGGGAGCTGTTTTTT
TRBJ2-3 | NA | TRBV6-4 | NA | CASSETLTDTQYF | TGTGCCAGCAGTGAAACTCTCACAGATACGCAGTATTTT
TRBJ1-2 | NA | TRBV24-1 | NA | CATSAGMGGYTF | TGTGCCACCAGTGCCGGGATGGGCGGCTACACCTTC
TRBJ1-3 | NA | TRBV14 | TRBD1 | CASSLTGGRSGNTIYF | TGTGCCAGCAGTCTGACAGGGGGCCGCTCTGGAAACACCATATATTTT
TRBJ2-3 | NA | TRBV11-2 | TRBD2 | CASSLDLNSRGGWLDTQYF | TGTGCCAGCAGCTTAGATCTTAACTCTCGCGGGGGGTGGTTAGATACGCAGTATTTT
TRBJ1-1 | NA | TRBV19 | NA | CASSIWGATEAFF | TGTGCCAGTAGTATCTGGGGAGCCACTGAAGCTTTCTTT
TRBJ2-7 | NA | TRBV19 | TRBD1 | CARPRQGARYEQYF | TGTGCCAGACCGCGACAGGGGGCCAGATACGAGCAGTACTTC
TRBJ1-5 | NA | TRBV6-2/TRBV6-3 | TRBD1 | CASCPGTGVQPQHF | TGTGCCAGCTGCCCCGGGACAGGGGTCCAGCCCCAGCATTTT
TRBJ1-5 | NA | TRBV24-1 | NA | CATSDTFRYNQPQHF | TGTGCCACCAGTGATACATTCAGGTACAATCAGCCCCAGCATTTT
TRBJ2-3 | NA | TRBV6-2/TRBV6-3 | TRBD2 | CASSSFGLAGFTDTQYF | TGTGCCAGCAGTTCATTCGGACTAGCGGGATTCACAGATACGCAGTATTTT
TRBJ2-3 | NA | TRBV30 | NA | CAWSREVNTQYF | TGTGCCTGGAGTCGAGAAGTAAATACGCAGTATTTT
TRBJ2-7 | NA | TRBV18 | TRBD1 | CASSEGTGYEQYF | TGTGCCAGCTCAGAAGGGACAGGCTACGAGCAGTACTTC
TRBJ2-3 | NA | TRBV5-1 | NA | CASSTGPGADTQYF | TGCGCCAGCAGCACGGGACCGGGGGCAGATACGCAGTATTTT
TRBJ1-5 | NA | TRBV7-2 | NA | CASSLWGPQPQHF | TGTGCCAGCAGCTTATGGGGGCCTCAGCCCCAGCATTTT
TRBJ2-7 | NA | TRBV21-1 | NA | CASTWQGWYEQYF | TGTGCCAGCACCTGGCAGGGGTGGTACGAGCAGTACTTC
TRBJ2-3 | NA | TRBV5-1 | NA | CASSLEGELSTDTQYF | TGCGCCAGCAGCTTGGAGGGAGAACTAAGCACAGATACGCAGTATTTT
TRBJ2-3 | NA | TRBV7-3 | TRBD2 | CASSSQRGGVDTQYF | TGTGCCAGCAGCTCTCAGCGGGGGGGCGTAGATACGCAGTATTTT
TRBJ2-1 | NA | TRBV20-1 | NA | CSAPQGSEQFF | TGCAGTGCTCCCCAGGGGAGTGAGCAGTTCTTC
TRBJ2-7 | few | TRBV19 | NA | CASSMHKRNYYEQYF | TGTGCCAGTAGTATGCATAAGAGAAACTACTACGAGCAGTACTTC
TRBJ2-1 | NA | TRBV5-6 | TRBD1 | CASSLVGDRASNEQFF | TGTGCCAGCAGCTTGGTGGGGGACAGGGCCTCCAATGAGCAGTTCTTC
TRBJ1-1 | NA | TRBV5-1 | TRBD1 | CASSLRPRQGSDTEAFF | TGCGCCAGCAGCTTGAGGCCCCGACAGGGCTCGGACACTGAAGCTTTCTTT
TRBJ2-3 | NA | TRBV5-1 | TRBD1 | CASSNRDRGTDTQYF | TGCGCCAGCAGCAACCGGGACAGGGGAACAGATACGCAGTATTTT